The clone carrying this TCR beta chain came up once. The antigen is unknown. This sample stems from a study of cytomegalovirus exposure and HLA in healthy donors. Repertoires were generated with immunoSEQ multiplex PCR, while TCRdb's copy carries only in-frame clones and drops some. In the table there are about 130,000 clones, over 80% of which are singletons. Per germline, CDR1 SNHLY and CDR2 FYNNEI. V lost 6 bases to trimming and J lost 1 base; unmatched junction nucleotides: 5. CDR3 length: 14 residues. Study results and caveats: For most TCR sequences rarity was the rule, although some public TCRs occurred in many donors. In vitro assays verified that a few CMV-associated chains recognized CMV antigens specifically. Later, an analysis found that TCR clusters from the first cohort tended to co-occur in the 90 to 150 validation repertoires.

The genes are TRBV2 and TRBJ1-1; 7 bases align to TRBD1. Sequencing was carried out using PBMCs. The clonotype originates from a young woman in good health and CMV-seropositive. The CDR3 nucleotides read TGTGCCAGCAGGCGGGACAGCGGGAACACTGAAGCTTTCTTT. Its protein is CASRRDSGNTEAFF.